Listed below are T cell receptor beta chains from one sample, sequenced in a study of cytomegalovirus exposure and HLA in healthy donors. Repertoires were generated with immunoSEQ multiplex PCR, while TCRdb's copy carries only in-frame clones and drops some. The data show about 59,000 clones, approximately 80% seen once. Sequenced material: PBMCs. These receptors all stem from a man aged 40-50 years in good health and CMV-seronegative. Both conserved end residues are part of each CDR3. Each record gives: CDR3 DNA, CDR3 protein, J gene, clone size, V gene, D gene. D genes are given only for firm matches. Only some rows state a clone size, as once, few, many or a class for expanded clones.

TGTGCCAGCAGTGAATTCTCCCCGGACACTGAAGCTTTCTTT | CASSEFSPDTEAFF | TRBJ1-1 | few | TRBV6-1 | -
TGTGCCAGCATCCGCGACAGGGTAGGCACTGAAGCTTTCTTT | CASIRDRVGTEAFF | TRBJ1-1 | few | TRBV28 | TRBD1
TGCGCCAGCAGTGAGTCGACTCGAGGAGATACGCAGTATTTT | CASSESTRGDTQYF | TRBJ2-3 | - | TRBV10-2 | -
TGTGCCAGCCGGAAGACAGGGGGAGGTTCAGATACGCAGTATTTT | CASRKTGGGSDTQYF | TRBJ2-3 | - | TRBV6-1 | TRBD1
TGTGCCAGCAGCTGGGAAACAGGGATTGCGGGCTACACCTTC | CASSWETGIAGYTF | TRBJ1-2 | - | TRBV7-2 | -
TGTGCCAGCAGCGAAACAGGGGGCTTGCGTTCCGCCGGCTACACCTTC | CASSETGGLRSAGYTF | TRBJ1-2 | - | TRBV9 | TRBD1
TGCGCCAGCAGCTTGGTTGGACTAGCGGGGGGGCCATCAGATACGCAGTATTTT | CASSLVGLAGGPSDTQYF | TRBJ2-3 | - | TRBV5-1 | TRBD2
TGTGCCAGCAGCCCCGGTGGCACTGAAGCTTTCTTT | CASSPGGTEAFF | TRBJ1-1 | - | TRBV11-3 | -
TGTGCCAGCAGCTTTGGGACAGGGGGTCACTATGGCTACACCTTC | CASSFGTGGHYGYTF | TRBJ1-2 | - | TRBV5-5 | TRBD1
TGTGCCAGCATCAATAGCGGGGCAGAGACCCAGTACTTC | CASINSGAETQYF | TRBJ2-5 | - | TRBV6-1 | TRBD2
TGTGCCTGGAGTCCTAACCCCGACAGGGCCCAGCATTTT | CAWSPNPDRAQHF | TRBJ1-5 | - | TRBV30 | TRBD1
TGTGCCAGCACCCCCGGGACAGCCTACGAGCAGTACTTC | CASTPGTAYEQYF | TRBJ2-7 | - | TRBV6-5 | TRBD1
TGCAGCGTTGAAACTAGCGGGGAAGAGCAGTTCTTC | CSVETSGEEQFF | TRBJ2-1 | - | TRBV29-1 | TRBD2
TGTGCCAGCAACCCGGGCAGGGCGGATCAGCCCCAGCATTTT | CASNPGRADQPQHF | TRBJ1-5 | - | TRBV6-5 | -
TGTGCCAGCAGCAAAGAGTTGCCAGGGGGGTACTCTGGAAACACCATATATTTT | CASSKELPGGYSGNTIYF | TRBJ1-3 | - | TRBV21-1 | -
TGTGCCAGCAGCCCTGACAGGCCGAATCAGCCCCAGCATTTT | CASSPDRPNQPQHF | TRBJ1-5 | few | TRBV28 | -
TGTGCCAGTAGTATAATAACAGTCGGGATAGGCACTGAAGCTTTCTTT | CASSIITVGIGTEAFF | TRBJ1-1 | - | TRBV19 | -
TGTGCCAGCAGCTTGAGGGGGTTCCCTGAAGCTTTCTTT | CASSLRGFPEAFF | TRBJ1-1 | - | TRBV5-4 | -
TGCGCCAGCAGCTTCACCCTACTCTCCTACAATGAGCAGTTCTTC | CASSFTLLSYNEQFF | TRBJ2-1 | - | TRBV5-1 | -
TGTGCCAGCAGCTTGGGGCGGCTGTTGGTTGGCTACACCTTC | CASSLGRLLVGYTF | TRBJ1-2 | - | TRBV5-6 | -